A selection of T cell receptor beta chains follows, all from one sample in a study of blood T cell repertoires in COVID-19. Produced via immunoSEQ multiplex PCR; TCRdb's table is partial and in-frame only. The sample records roughly 300,000 clones, over 75% being singletons. Sample: PBMCs or T cells enriched from blood (not recorded which). The source is a woman aged 18-29 years who had recovered from COVID-19. CDR3s include the opening cysteine and the closing phenylalanine or tryptophan. Each record gives: clone size, V gene, D gene, J gene, CDR3 DNA, CDR3 protein. D genes are given only for firm matches. Only some rows state a clone size, as once, few, many or a class for expanded clones.

clone size: NA; V gene: TRBV28; D gene: TRBD1; J gene: TRBJ2-7; CDR3 DNA: TGTGCCAGCACTCCCCCCTCGGGACAGGGGAATCCCTACGAGCAGTACTTC; CDR3 protein: CASTPPSGQGNPYEQYF
clone size: few; V gene: TRBV20-1; D gene: TRBD2; J gene: TRBJ2-3; CDR3 DNA: TGCAGTGCTAGTGAAGCGGGGGTGAGCACAGATACGCAGTATTTT; CDR3 protein: CSASEAGVSTDTQYF
clone size: once; V gene: TRBV19; D gene: NA; J gene: TRBJ1-2; CDR3 DNA: TGTGCCAGTAGTATAGGGGAGTCACTGATCTATGGCTACACCTTC; CDR3 protein: CASSIGESLIYGYTF
clone size: once; V gene: TRBV6-5; D gene: NA; J gene: TRBJ2-5; CDR3 DNA: TGTGCCAGCAGTTACAGTATACAGGAGACCCAGTACTTC; CDR3 protein: CASSYSIQETQYF
clone size: NA; V gene: TRBV24-1; D gene: NA; J gene: TRBJ1-3; CDR3 DNA: TGTGCCACCAGTAGCAGCGGACGCCCTGGAAACACCATATATTTT; CDR3 protein: CATSSSGRPGNTIYF
clone size: once; V gene: TRBV19; D gene: NA; J gene: TRBJ1-2; CDR3 DNA: TGTGCCAGTACCCCCGGCTCGACAGGCGAAAACTATGGCTACACCTTC; CDR3 protein: CASTPGSTGENYGYTF
clone size: NA; V gene: TRBV13; D gene: TRBD2; J gene: TRBJ2-1; CDR3 DNA: TGTGCCAGCAGCTCCGGAGGGCTAGCGGGTCCAAAAGAGAAGCAGTTCTTC; CDR3 protein: CASSSGGLAGPKEKQFF
clone size: NA; V gene: TRBV5-6; D gene: NA; J gene: TRBJ1-1; CDR3 DNA: TGTGCCAGCAGCTTGGCCCTCAGGGGAAACACTGAAGCTTTCTTT; CDR3 protein: CASSLALRGNTEAFF
clone size: NA; V gene: TRBV19; D gene: NA; J gene: TRBJ2-3; CDR3 DNA: TGTGCCAGTAGCCGGGACTTAGCTAGCACAGATACGCAGTATTTT; CDR3 protein: CASSRDLASTDTQYF
clone size: NA; V gene: TRBV18; D gene: NA; J gene: TRBJ2-1; CDR3 DNA: TGTGCCAGCTCACCTCCCCCCCGGACATCCAGCGATTCCGGTGAGCAGTTCTTC; CDR3 protein: CASSPPPRTSSDSGEQFF
clone size: NA; V gene: TRBV27; D gene: TRBD2; J gene: TRBJ2-7; CDR3 DNA: TGTGCCAGCAGTTCCCTAGCGGGACTCTACGAGCAGTACTTC; CDR3 protein: CASSSLAGLYEQYF
clone size: NA; V gene: TRBV30; D gene: NA; J gene: TRBJ1-4; CDR3 DNA: TGTGCCTGGAGTGTGGGGGCCGGGTCCAATGAAAAACTGTTTTTT; CDR3 protein: CAWSVGAGSNEKLFF
clone size: NA; V gene: TRBV9; D gene: NA; J gene: TRBJ2-3; CDR3 DNA: TGTGCCAGCAGCGTGAGGCAGACCACAGATACGCAGTATTTT; CDR3 protein: CASSVRQTTDTQYF
clone size: once; V gene: TRBV5-3; D gene: NA; J gene: TRBJ2-1; CDR3 DNA: TGTGCCAGAAGCTTGGGACTAGATAGTCGCATGGGGTACAATGAGCAGTTCTTC; CDR3 protein: CARSLGLDSRMGYNEQFF
clone size: NA; V gene: TRBV11-2; D gene: NA; J gene: TRBJ2-1; CDR3 DNA: TGTGCCAGCAGCTTAGTTCTTCTCGCCGGGACTCCCAACAATGAGCAGTTCTTC; CDR3 protein: CASSLVLLAGTPNNEQFF
clone size: NA; V gene: TRBV6-1; D gene: NA; J gene: TRBJ1-2; CDR3 DNA: TGTGCCAGCAGTAAAGGACAGACCGCCTACTATTATGGCTACACCTTC; CDR3 protein: CASSKGQTAYYYGYTF
clone size: NA; V gene: TRBV14; D gene: TRBD1; J gene: TRBJ2-1; CDR3 DNA: TGTGCCAGCAGCCAGCAGACAGGGGGCGATGAGCAGTTCTTC; CDR3 protein: CASSQQTGGDEQFF
clone size: NA; V gene: TRBV3-1/TRBV3-2; D gene: TRBD2; J gene: TRBJ2-7; CDR3 DNA: TGTGCCAGCGGGGACGGGACTAGCGGGGGAGAAGAGCAGTACTTC; CDR3 protein: CASGDGTSGGEEQYF
clone size: NA; V gene: TRBV11-3; D gene: TRBD1; J gene: TRBJ1-1; CDR3 DNA: TGTGCCAGCAGCTTAGGAGGGGGCGCAGGGTCGGACACTGAAGCTTTCTTT; CDR3 protein: CASSLGGGAGSDTEAFF
clone size: NA; V gene: TRBV7-9; D gene: NA; J gene: TRBJ2-7; CDR3 DNA: TGTGCCAGCAGCTCCCCGGACAGCTACGAGCAGTACTTC; CDR3 protein: CASSSPDSYEQYF
clone size: NA; V gene: TRBV19; D gene: NA; J gene: TRBJ2-7; CDR3 DNA: TGTGCCAGTAGTATTGCTCACAGCTCCTACGAGCAGTACTTC; CDR3 protein: CASSIAHSSYEQYF
clone size: few; V gene: TRBV18; D gene: NA; J gene: TRBJ2-2; CDR3 DNA: TGTGCCAGCCAGGGTTCGGAGAACACCGGGGAGCTGTTTTTT; CDR3 protein: CASQGSENTGELFF
clone size: NA; V gene: TRBV10-2; D gene: NA; J gene: TRBJ2-5; CDR3 DNA: TGCGCCAGCAGTGAGGAGAGGGTAGAGACCCAGTACTTC; CDR3 protein: CASSEERVETQYF
clone size: NA; V gene: TRBV28; D gene: NA; J gene: TRBJ2-7; CDR3 DNA: TGTGCCAGCAGTTTATCGAGGGGAGGCTACGAGCAGTACTTC; CDR3 protein: CASSLSRGGYEQYF
clone size: few; V gene: TRBV29-1; D gene: TRBD1; J gene: TRBJ2-5; CDR3 DNA: TGCAGCGTTGGACAGGGGGAGACCCAGTACTTC; CDR3 protein: CSVGQGETQYF
clone size: NA; V gene: TRBV27; D gene: TRBD1; J gene: TRBJ1-2; CDR3 DNA: TGTGCCAGCAGGGGGACAGGGATCAACTATGGCTACACCTTC; CDR3 protein: CASRGTGINYGYTF
clone size: NA; V gene: TRBV9; D gene: TRBD1; J gene: TRBJ1-3; CDR3 DNA: TGTGCCAGCAGCGTACTGGGGACAGGGGTCGATGGTGGAAACACCATATATTTT; CDR3 protein: CASSVLGTGVDGGNTIYF
clone size: many; V gene: TRBV11-2; D gene: TRBD2; J gene: TRBJ2-4; CDR3 DNA: TGTGCCAGCAGCCCAGGACTAGCGGGAGAATTGAGGAACATTCAGTACTTC; CDR3 protein: CASSPGLAGELRNIQYF
clone size: NA; V gene: TRBV11-2; D gene: NA; J gene: TRBJ1-2; CDR3 DNA: TGTGCCAGCAGCTTAGGGGCAGCCTATCTATCTGGCTACACCTTC; CDR3 protein: CASSLGAAYLSGYTF
clone size: NA; V gene: TRBV21-1; D gene: NA; J gene: TRBJ1-2; CDR3 DNA: TGTGCCATCCTACAAGGAAGGGGATTTGGCTACACCTTC; CDR3 protein: CAILQGRGFGYTF
clone size: few; V gene: TRBV6-5; D gene: NA; J gene: TRBJ1-5; CDR3 DNA: TGTGCCAGCAGTTACGTCTCCCCCGGGGAGCCCCAGCATTTT; CDR3 protein: CASSYVSPGEPQHF
clone size: once; V gene: TRBV30; D gene: NA; J gene: TRBJ1-1; CDR3 DNA: TGTGCCTGGAGTGTACCAGGGTTCCACACTGAAGCTTTCTTT; CDR3 protein: CAWSVPGFHTEAFF
clone size: few; V gene: TRBV27; D gene: NA; J gene: TRBJ1-2; CDR3 DNA: TGTGCCAGCAGTCTACTAGGGGGGGGATGGAAGGGCTACACCTTC; CDR3 protein: CASSLLGGGWKGYTF
clone size: NA; V gene: TRBV18; D gene: NA; J gene: TRBJ1-1; CDR3 DNA: TGTGCCAGCTCTCCGTTGGGTGGGCCTTCGAACACTGAAGCTTTCTTT; CDR3 protein: CASSPLGGPSNTEAFF
clone size: NA; V gene: TRBV30; D gene: NA; J gene: TRBJ1-3; CDR3 DNA: TGTGCCTGGAGTGATGCAGGGACTGGAAACACCATATATTTT; CDR3 protein: CAWSDAGTGNTIYF
clone size: NA; V gene: TRBV5-6; D gene: NA; J gene: TRBJ2-3; CDR3 DNA: TGTGCCAGCAGCTTGTATATCGGGGTAAGCACAGATACGCAGTATTTT; CDR3 protein: CASSLYIGVSTDTQYF
clone size: NA; V gene: TRBV5-6; D gene: NA; J gene: TRBJ2-7; CDR3 DNA: TGTGCCAGCAGCTTGGCCACCTTGGCAAAGCAGTACTTC; CDR3 protein: CASSLATLAKQYF
clone size: few; V gene: TRBV5-1; D gene: NA; J gene: TRBJ2-3; CDR3 DNA: TGCGCCAGCAGTCAAGACTGGACAGATACGCAGTATTTT; CDR3 protein: CASSQDWTDTQYF
clone size: NA; V gene: TRBV28; D gene: TRBD2; J gene: TRBJ2-1; CDR3 DNA: TGTGCCAGCAGTTCGCAAGGACTAGCGGGTGAGCAGTTCTTC; CDR3 protein: CASSSQGLAGEQFF
clone size: NA; V gene: TRBV27; D gene: TRBD1; J gene: TRBJ1-5; CDR3 DNA: TGTGCCAGCAGTTCCGGACAGGGCGACAATCAGCCCCAGCATTTT; CDR3 protein: CASSSGQGDNQPQHF
clone size: NA; V gene: TRBV18; D gene: TRBD1; J gene: TRBJ2-7; CDR3 DNA: TGTGCCAGCTCACCACGGCAGGGGGATGAGCAGTACTTC; CDR3 protein: CASSPRQGDEQYF
clone size: NA; V gene: TRBV5-6; D gene: TRBD1; J gene: TRBJ1-4; CDR3 DNA: TGTGCCTCCGCGGTTAGGGGACAGGGGTATGCAACTAATGAAAAACTGTTTTTT; CDR3 protein: CASAVRGQGYATNEKLFF